This TCR beta chain came from a study of blood T cell repertoires in COVID-19. Overall study: Sample material is recorded as cDNA or gDNA derived from T cells, B-cell-depleted T cells, or PBMCs.

The germline CDR1 and CDR2 sequences are LGHDT and YNNKEL (reference sequence). The CDR3 has 15 amino acids. Trimming shortened V by 6 bases and J by 2 bases, and 13 bases separated the two germline ends. Per the study methods: Amplification of reference gene primers provided the estimated nucleated cell counts. Only in-frame clones appear in the TCRdb table, and some are missing; sequencing was by immunoSEQ multiplex PCR. The DNA was the basis for D and trimming; V, J and clone size are from that table. The sample shows roughly 74,000 clones, around 88% of them seen only once. The sample consisted of peripheral blood. The V and J genes are TRBV3-1 (or the pseudogene TRBV3-2) and TRBJ2-2; a possible D gene is TRBD1 (6 bases). The TCR comes from a woman aged 80 or over with active or convalescent COVID-19. The CDR3 spells CASSWGTPNTGELFF. CDR3 DNA sequence: TGTGCCAGCAGTTGGGGGACACCCAACACCGGGGAGCTGTTTTTT.